The source of this T cell receptor (beta chain) is a study of blood T cell repertoires in COVID-19. On the study more broadly: PBMCs, B-cell-depleted T cells, or T cells were the source of the cDNA or gDNA that made up the material.

Assay: immunoSEQ multiplex PCR; the TCRdb copy retains only in-frame clones and omits some. The table has some 93,000 clones, around 80% seen once. V lost 6 bases and J lost 8; bases outside the gene matches: 15. Germline V gene sequence: CDR1 SQVTM, CDR2 ANQGSEA. The CDR3 length is 14 residues. J is TRBJ1-2 and V is TRBV29-1; 7 positions match TRBD1. The receptor was isolated from a man in his 70s with acute or convalescent COVID-19. The specimen was peripheral blood. The chain's CDR3 is CSVASNDRAGGYTF. The CDR3 DNA reads TGCAGCGTGGCGAGTAATGACAGGGCTGGAGGCTACACCTTC.